The T cell receptor (beta chain) under discussion was sequenced for a study of naive and memory T cell subsets (dated by TCRdb to about 2017). Regarding the research as a whole: Sorted naive and memory T cell subsets from peripheral blood were analyzed in the study using a UMI-based, open-source pipeline for TCR alpha and beta sequencing. The functional CMV T cell responses agreed completely with IgG serology results. RNA was DNase-treated and reverse transcribed with TCR constant-region primers, mostly using SuperScript III.

From the second PCR step onward, the TCR alpha chain libraries and the TCR beta chain libraries were amplified separately. The CMV status of each donor was determined by measuring IFNgamma production from CD4+ T cells after fresh PBMCs had been stimulated overnight with CMV viral lysate. Using Miltenyi beads, CD4 T cells were first positively selected, and CD8 T cells were then positively selected from the CD4-negative fraction. Cells stained for CD3, CD4, CD8, CD45RA, CD27 and a live/dead dye were sorted on a BD Aria II into four subsets by CD45RA and CD27. The sorting gate for effector memory cells was CD45RA-CD27-, and the sorting gate for EMRA cells was CD45RA+CD27-. A few healthy volunteers provided blood, and the blood of each volunteer was split into CD4 and CD8 T cells and then into four differentiation subsets. About 110 ml of peripheral blood was drawn per donor, and PBMC were isolated by Ficoll-Paque PLUS density-gradient centrifugation. After sorting, cells were lysed in RLT buffer, RNA was extracted using a Qiagen RNeasy kit, and the extracted RNA was stored at -80 degrees C.

The junction shows trimming of 5 bases on V and 7 bases on J, plus 14 bases between the germline ends. Spanning cysteine to phenylalanine, the CDR3 consists of 13 amino acids. The read is trimmed to its CDR3 DNA, 39 bases read in frame from base 1. CDR1 and CDR2 were assigned from the germline V gene (reference sequence) as LNHDA and SQIVND. Preparation of the library involved UMI-ligation and nested PCR. The beta constant-region primer consisted of an equimolar mixture of two oligonucleotides that together covered TRBC1 and TRBC2. A single-stranded oligonucleotide containing the SP2 primer and a 12-nucleotide UMI was joined to the 3' end of the cDNA by T4 RNA ligase 1. Four rounds of PCR were used to amplify ligated cDNA, with nested alpha and beta constant-region primers being used together with the SP2 primer. Incubation of the ligation reaction lasted roughly 19-24 hours at 16 degrees C. PCR2 was typically run as a SYBR Green qPCR and stopped at a predetermined threshold to prevent over-amplification. Agencourt AMPure XP magnetic beads were used for all purifications after the first. Library quantification was done by Qubit, followed by a TapeStation check on which the main peak was expected at around 650 bp. Sequencing of the pooled libraries was done on an Illumina MiSeq using v2 2x251 paired-end kits, which typically yielded roughly 0.85-2.3 million reads per sample. Each sample's library went into the pool at 4 nM, and roughly 5-8% PhiX was added to help with cluster recognition. Regarding the original processing steps: Using tag matching that tolerated one base-pair mismatch, Decombinator assigned V and J genes to FASTQ reads that had been processed by Demultiplexor. Collapsinator used UMIs to correct both sequencing errors and frequency errors arising from PCR heterogeneity. CDR3Translator translated TCRs and extracted CDR3s from the conserved cysteine to the FGXG phenylalanine, flagging non-productive sequences. Repertoires were subsampled to equal numbers of UMI-defined TCRs before Gini, Shannon entropy and inverse Simpson indices were calculated. Within the linear range, a power law was fitted to clonotype abundance distributions using maximum likelihood. For one naive CD8 sample, the pipeline and MIGEC produced similar UMI counts, unique TCR numbers and clonal distributions. The repertoires were searched for under 7,500 CMV-associated CDR3 sequences that had been compiled from VDJdb and a published dataset. The public reads were reprocessed in TCRdb via fastp at Q25 and MiXCR, keeping in-frame beta chains. Rows matching on CDR3 protein sequence are summarized as one entry with the most common DNA and genes. The V and J calls were determined by TCRdb, not by the authors. This sample is represented by 32,000 or so distinct CDR3 sequences; 13% of them were singletons. The ten largest clones add up to 20% to 25% of the sample.

This clonotype was observed a few times. Its antigen target is currently unknown. The sample holds no much larger clone one base away, and base qualities are not on file. Results the study describes overall, beyond this receptor: The repertoire findings for the naive and memory subsets could not be validated against a ground truth because none was available. After error correction, over 90% of naive TCR sequences appeared only once, giving much steeper abundance distributions than memory subsets. The abundance of TCRs followed a power law with an exponent that differed between naive and memory subsets yet stayed consistent across the three individuals. In both CD4 and CD8 cells, going from naive through CM, EM and EMRA, the Gini index went up while Shannon and inverse Simpson diversity went down. RNA-based TCR counts may be affected by expression changes linked to T cell activation and differentiation. Each clonotype was defined as a single alpha or beta chain sequence rather than as a paired alpha/beta receptor.

This receptor chain uses TRBV19 and TRBJ2-5, with TRBD1 tentatively as D gene (6 bases match). The TCR sequence derives from a human donor in good health. The sample taken for sequencing was effector memory CD4+ T cells from blood. Per the publication, the cell subset or site label means: effector memory, CD45RA- CD27-. Read as DNA, the sequence is TGTGCCAGTAGTCAGGGGACAAGCCCGACCCAGTACTTC. It codes for CASSQGTSPTQYF.